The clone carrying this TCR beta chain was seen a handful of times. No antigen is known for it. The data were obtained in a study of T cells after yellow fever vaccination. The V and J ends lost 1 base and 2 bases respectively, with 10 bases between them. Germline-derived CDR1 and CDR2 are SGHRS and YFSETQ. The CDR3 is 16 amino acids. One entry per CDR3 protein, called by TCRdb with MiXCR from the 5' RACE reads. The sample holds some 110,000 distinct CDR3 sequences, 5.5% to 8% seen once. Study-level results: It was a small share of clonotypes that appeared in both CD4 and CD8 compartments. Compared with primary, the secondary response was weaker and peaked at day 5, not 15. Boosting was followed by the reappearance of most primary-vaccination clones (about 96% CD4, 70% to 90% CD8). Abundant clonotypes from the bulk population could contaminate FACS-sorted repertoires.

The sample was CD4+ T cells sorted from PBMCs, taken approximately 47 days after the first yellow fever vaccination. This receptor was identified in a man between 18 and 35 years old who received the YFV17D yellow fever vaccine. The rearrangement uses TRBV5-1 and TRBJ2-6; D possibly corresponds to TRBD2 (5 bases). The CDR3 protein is CASSLSDLPGANVLTF. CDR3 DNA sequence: TGCGCCAGCAGCTTGTCGGACTTACCTGGGGCCAACGTCCTGACTTTC.